These T cell receptor beta chains were read from a single sample in a study of T cell changes during pregnancy in multiple sclerosis. Repertoires were generated with immunoSEQ multiplex PCR, while TCRdb's copy carries only in-frame clones and drops some. The table records about 38,000 clones, 90% of them present only once. The specimen comprised CD4+ T cells from peripheral blood mononuclear cells, sampled in the second trimester of pregnancy. These receptors were obtained from a female donor with multiple sclerosis, enrolled in a pregnancy study. Both conserved end residues are part of each CDR3. The D gene is left open where the match is weak. Not every row has a clone size; where given, it reads once, few, many or a size class.

D | size | J | V | DNA | CDR3
NA | NA | TRBJ1-5 | TRBV19 | TGTGCCAGTAGTATACAGGGAATCAATCAGCCCCAGCATTTT | CASSIQGINQPQHF
NA | NA | TRBJ2-3 | TRBV7-2 | TGTGCCAGCAGCTTAGGACTATCGAGCACAGATACGCAGTATTTT | CASSLGLSSTDTQYF
TRBD1 | once | TRBJ2-7 | TRBV15 | TGTGCCACCAGCAGAGGACCAGGGGGCGCCGAGCAGTACTTC | CATSRGPGGAEQYF
NA | NA | TRBJ1-3 | TRBV2 | TGTGCCAGCAGCCCCGACAGGATCTCTGGAAACACCATATATTTT | CASSPDRISGNTIYF
NA | NA | TRBJ2-5 | TRBV30 | TGTGCCTGGAGTCCCACCGGGGAGGAGACCCAGTACTTC | CAWSPTGEETQYF
TRBD2 | NA | TRBJ2-3 | TRBV7-2 | TGTGCCAGCAGCAGGACTAGCGGGAACGATCTTTTCACGCAGTATTTT | CASSRTSGNDLFTQYF
TRBD1 | NA | TRBJ2-2 | TRBV19 | TGTGCCAGTAGTATAGGGGGACAGGGACGCACCGGGGAGCTGTTTTTT | CASSIGGQGRTGELFF
TRBD1 | NA | TRBJ2-2 | TRBV5-4 | TGTGCCAGCAGCTCCCCCGGACAGGGCACCACCGGGGAGCTGTTTTTT | CASSSPGQGTTGELFF
NA | NA | TRBJ1-1 | TRBV6-5 | TGTGCCAGCAGTCCCCACACCCAGAACACTGAAGCTTTCTTT | CASSPHTQNTEAFF
NA | NA | TRBJ2-2 | TRBV4-2 | TGTGCCAGCAGCCGGCGGGATGGCACCGGGGAGCTGTTTTTT | CASSRRDGTGELFF
TRBD1 | once | TRBJ2-6 | TRBV2 | TGTGCCAGCAGGGACAGGGGCTTAGGGGCCAACGTCCTGACTTTC | CASRDRGLGANVLTF
TRBD1 | NA | TRBJ2-2 | TRBV19 | TGTGCCAGTAGTCCGGGACAGGGGTGGTACGCCGGGGAGCTGTTTTTT | CASSPGQGWYAGELFF
NA | NA | TRBJ2-3 | TRBV7-3 | TGTGCCAGCAGCTTAAACGGGGTTGGCACAGATACGCAGTATTTT | CASSLNGVGTDTQYF
NA | NA | TRBJ1-2 | TRBV28 | TGTGCCAGCAGTACGGGGGGACCTGCTGGCTACACCTTC | CASSTGGPAGYTF
NA | NA | TRBJ2-1 | TRBV6-1 | TGTGCCAGCAGTGCCCGCGGGACAGTTAGCAGTGAGCAGTTCTTC | CASSARGTVSSEQFF
TRBD1 | NA | TRBJ1-2 | TRBV7-2 | TGTGCCAGCAGCTCACACTTGGACAGGGTCCTCGTTGGCTACACCTTC | CASSSHLDRVLVGYTF
NA | NA | TRBJ2-7 | TRBV11-3 | TGTGCCAGCAGCCCTAACAGGGCGGGTGAGCAGTACTTC | CASSPNRAGEQYF
TRBD1 | once | TRBJ1-2 | TRBV18 | TGTGCCAGCTCAAATAGACAGGGAGCTAACTATGGCTACACCTTC | CASSNRQGANYGYTF
NA | NA | TRBJ1-2 | TRBV19 | TGTGCCAGTAGAGCCGGGACATACTATGGCTACACCTTC | CASRAGTYYGYTF
TRBD2 | NA | TRBJ2-1 | TRBV7-7 | TGTGCTAGCAGCTCAACTAGCGGGATGGGGAATGAGCAGTTCTTC | CASSSTSGMGNEQFF
NA | NA | TRBJ2-5 | TRBV19 | TGTGCCAGTAGTCCCCGGGGGGCTAGCGATCCAGAGACCCAGTACTTC | CASSPRGASDPETQYF
TRBD2 | NA | TRBJ2-5 | TRBV9 | TGTGCCAGCAGCGTAGAAGGACTAGCGGGAGATCAAGAGACCCAGTACTTC | CASSVEGLAGDQETQYF
NA | NA | TRBJ2-3 | TRBV5-1 | TGCGCCAGCAGCGTGGACCCCGGGTCGCAGTATTTT | CASSVDPGSQYF
NA | NA | TRBJ2-7 | TRBV7-9 | TGTGCCAGCAGCTTAGAGGGGGGGGGAGTCGACGAGCAGTACTTC | CASSLEGGGVDEQYF
TRBD1 | NA | TRBJ1-5 | TRBV29-1 | TGCAGCGTTGTCGAGACAGGGGCTTATAGCAATCAGCCCCAGCATTTT | CSVVETGAYSNQPQHF
TRBD1 | NA | TRBJ2-1 | TRBV6-5 | TGTGCCAGCAGTTCCCGGGACAGTCTCTACAATGAGCAGTTCTTC | CASSSRDSLYNEQFF
NA | NA | TRBJ1-5 | TRBV19 | TGTGCCAGTAGTATAGTAGCAGCCAATCAGCCCCAGCATTTT | CASSIVAANQPQHF
NA | NA | TRBJ2-1 | TRBV6-4 | TGTGCCAGCAGGACTAGTTGCAATGAGCAGTTCTTC | CASRTSCNEQFF
NA | NA | TRBJ2-1 | TRBV15 | TGTGCCACCACCCACCAACTTCGGGGATTCTCCTACAATGAGCAGTTCTTC | CATTHQLRGFSYNEQFF
NA | NA | TRBJ1-2 | TRBV19 | TGTGCCAGTAGTATGGGCCTTCAAAGGGGCTACACCTTC | CASSMGLQRGYTF
NA | NA | TRBJ2-7 | TRBV19 | TGTGCCAGTAGCGATCGAGTCTCCTACGAGCAGTACTTC | CASSDRVSYEQYF
TRBD2 | NA | TRBJ2-7 | TRBV14 | TGTGCCAGCAGCCAACCCTGGGCGGGGGTAGGCTTC | CASSQPWAGVGF
NA | NA | TRBJ2-1 | TRBV6-5 | TGTGCCAGCAGGTATGACAATGAGCAGTTCTTC | CASRYDNEQFF
NA | NA | TRBJ2-7 | TRBV5-6 | TGTGCCAGCAGCTCCAGGGGTTACGAGCAGTACTTC | CASSSRGYEQYF
NA | NA | TRBJ2-7 | TRBV5-1 | TGCGCCAGCAGCTCCGGACTGGTTTTGGAGCAGTACTTC | CASSSGLVLEQYF
TRBD2 | NA | TRBJ2-2 | TRBV23-1 | TGCGCCAGCAGTCAAAGCTCATTCGGCGGGAGCTCGAACACCGGGGAGCTGTTTTTT | CASSQSSFGGSSNTGELFF
TRBD1 | NA | TRBJ1-2 | TRBV28 | TGTGCCAGCAGACGGGACAGGGGGCGCAACTATGGCTACACCTTC | CASRRDRGRNYGYTF
TRBD2 | NA | TRBJ2-7 | TRBV7-2 | TGTGCCAGCAGCCCGAGCACTAGCGGGAGGAACTCCTACGAGCAGTACTTC | CASSPSTSGRNSYEQYF
TRBD2 | NA | TRBJ2-2 | TRBV7-9 | TGTGCCAGCAGCCCCCGTATAGCGGGAAGAACCGGGGAGCTGTTTTTT | CASSPRIAGRTGELFF
TRBD2 | few | TRBJ2-1 | TRBV7-2 | TGTGCCAGCACCCTTGTGGCGGGAGTGGGCCATGAGCAGTTCTTC | CASTLVAGVGHEQFF
NA | NA | TRBJ2-5 | TRBV5-4 | TGTGCCAGCAGACAGGGTTCGGAGGAGACCCAGTACTTC | CASRQGSEETQYF
TRBD1 | NA | TRBJ2-7 | TRBV6-5 | TGTGCCAGCAGGGGAACGACAGGGCCCTACGAGCAGTACTTC | CASRGTTGPYEQYF
NA | NA | TRBJ1-2 | TRBV6-1 | TGTGCCAGCAGTGAACAAACAGGGAGAGATGGCTACACCTTC | CASSEQTGRDGYTF
NA | NA | TRBJ2-5 | TRBV7-7 | TGTGCTAGCAGCCCGCTGGGACAACAAGGGACCCAGTACTTC | CASSPLGQQGTQYF
NA | NA | TRBJ2-7 | TRBV7-9 | TGTGCCAGCAGCTTTAATCCGGGCTACGAGCAGTACTTC | CASSFNPGYEQYF
NA | NA | TRBJ1-3 | TRBV19 | TGTGCCAGTAGTATAGCAGGGGATGGAAACACCATATATTTT | CASSIAGDGNTIYF
TRBD1 | NA | TRBJ2-2 | TRBV27 | TGTGCCAGCAGTCTCCGGACAGGTCTAAACACCGGGGAGCTGTTTTTT | CASSLRTGLNTGELFF
TRBD2 | NA | TRBJ2-1 | TRBV19 | TGTGCCAGTAGTAATATAGCGGGCACCTACAATGAGCAGTTCTTC | CASSNIAGTYNEQFF
TRBD1 | NA | TRBJ2-2 | TRBV9 | TGTGCCAGCAGCTCAGGACTCGGGGACAGATACACCGGGGAGCTGTTTTTT | CASSSGLGDRYTGELFF